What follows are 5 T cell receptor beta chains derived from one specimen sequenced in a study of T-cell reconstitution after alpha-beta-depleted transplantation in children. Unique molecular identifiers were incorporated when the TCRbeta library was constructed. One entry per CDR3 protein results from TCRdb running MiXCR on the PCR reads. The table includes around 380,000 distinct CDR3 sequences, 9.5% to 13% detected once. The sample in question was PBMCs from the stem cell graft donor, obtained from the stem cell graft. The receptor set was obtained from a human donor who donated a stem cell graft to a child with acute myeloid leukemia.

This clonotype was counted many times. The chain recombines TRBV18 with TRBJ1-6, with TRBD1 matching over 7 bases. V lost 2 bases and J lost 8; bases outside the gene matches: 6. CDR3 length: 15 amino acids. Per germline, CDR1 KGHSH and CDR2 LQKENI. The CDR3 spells CASSPIGQVDSPLHF. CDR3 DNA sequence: TGTGCCAGCTCACCAATAGGACAGGTCGATTCACCCCTCCACTTT.

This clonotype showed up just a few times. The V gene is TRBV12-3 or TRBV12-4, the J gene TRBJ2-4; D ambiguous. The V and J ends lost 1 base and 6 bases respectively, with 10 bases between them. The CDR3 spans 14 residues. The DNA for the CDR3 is TGTGCCAGCAGTTTAGAGGGATTCGGAAACATTCAGTACTTC. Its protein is CASSLEGFGNIQYF.

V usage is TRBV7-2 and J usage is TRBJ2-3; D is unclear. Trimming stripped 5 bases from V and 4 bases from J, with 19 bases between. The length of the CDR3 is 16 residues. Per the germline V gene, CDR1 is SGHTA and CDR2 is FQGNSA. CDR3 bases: TGTGCCAGCAGCAGACATGAGGACCGGGTTCCAGATACGCAGTATTTT. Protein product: CASSRHEDRVPDTQYF. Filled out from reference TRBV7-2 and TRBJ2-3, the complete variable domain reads GAGVSQSPSNKVTEKGKDVELRCDPISGHTALYWYRQSLGQGLEFLIYFQGNSAPDKSGLPSDRFSAERTGGSVSTLTIQRTQQEDSAVYLCASSRHEDRVPDTQYFGPGTRLTVL.

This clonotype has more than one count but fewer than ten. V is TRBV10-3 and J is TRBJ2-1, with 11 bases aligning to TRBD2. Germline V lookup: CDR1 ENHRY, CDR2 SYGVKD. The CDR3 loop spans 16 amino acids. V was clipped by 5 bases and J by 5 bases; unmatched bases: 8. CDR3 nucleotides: TGTGCCATCAGTAATCTAGCGGGAGGTTCTAACAATGAGCAGTTCTTC. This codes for CAISNLAGGSNNEQFF.

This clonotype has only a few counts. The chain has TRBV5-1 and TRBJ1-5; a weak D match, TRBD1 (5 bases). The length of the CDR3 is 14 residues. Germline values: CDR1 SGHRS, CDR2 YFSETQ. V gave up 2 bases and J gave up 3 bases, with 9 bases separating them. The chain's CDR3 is CASSFGGFNQPQHF. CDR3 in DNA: TGCGCCAGCAGCTTCGGGGGATTCAATCAGCCCCAGCATTTT.